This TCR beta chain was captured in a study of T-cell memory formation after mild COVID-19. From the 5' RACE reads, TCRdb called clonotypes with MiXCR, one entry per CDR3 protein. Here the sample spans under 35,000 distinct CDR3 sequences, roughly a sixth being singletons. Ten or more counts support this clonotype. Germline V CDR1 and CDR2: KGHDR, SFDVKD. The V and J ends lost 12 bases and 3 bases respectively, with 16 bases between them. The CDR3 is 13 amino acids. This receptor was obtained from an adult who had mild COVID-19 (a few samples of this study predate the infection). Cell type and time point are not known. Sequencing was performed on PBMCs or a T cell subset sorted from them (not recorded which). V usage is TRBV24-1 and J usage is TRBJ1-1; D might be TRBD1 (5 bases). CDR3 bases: TGTGCCGCGGCGGGACCTTTGGACACTGAAGCTTTCTTT. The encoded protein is CAAAGPLDTEAFF.